The 10 T cell receptor beta chains below were found in one sample sequenced in a study of Ad26.COV2.S vaccination and SARS-CoV-2 variants. Method: immunoSEQ multiplex PCR; TCRdb's copy keeps in-frame clones and lacks some. Among approximately 150,000 clones listed, 80% to 90% were seen once. The specimen was peripheral blood, collected after recovery from COVID-19. The receptor source for this set is a human donor who had recovered from COVID-19.

This chain uses TRBV3-1 (or the pseudogene TRBV3-2) with TRBJ2-6; D might be TRBD1 (7 bases). There are 19 residues in the CDR3. V dropped 7 bases and J dropped 2 bases, with 24 bases sitting between them. Germline assignment: CDR1 LGHDT and CDR2 YNNKEL (reference sequence). This CDR3 is CASNLRGDILGPGANVLTF. The CDR3 DNA reads as TGTGCCAGCAACCTCAGGGGGGACATTCTTGGTCCTGGGGCCAACGTCCTGACTTTC.

The genes are TRBV5-1 and TRBJ2-3; D remains unclear. From germline, CDR1 is SGHRS and CDR2 YFSETQ. CDR3 size: 15 residues. Trimming pared 0 bases from V and 5 bases from J, leaving 13 bases between. The CDR3 nucleotides read TGCGCCAGCAGCTTGGGGCAGCAAATTTTAGATACGCAGTATTTT. This codes for CASSLGQQILDTQYF.

This sequence joins TRBV5-4 and TRBJ1-1; D might be TRBD1 (5 bases). The ends were cut back, 5 bases at V and 1 base at J, with 12 bases in the middle. The germline V gene encodes CDR1 SGHNT and CDR2 YYREEE (reference sequence). The CDR3 covers 14 residues. The CDR3 DNA follows: TGTGCCAGCAGTCGGGACGCCTCGAACACTGAAGCTTTCTTT. Its protein is CASSRDASNTEAFF.

The chain uses TRBV2 and TRBJ2-1, with TRBD1 identical over 11 bases. V gave up 8 bases and J gave up 10 bases; unmatched junction bases: 10. This CDR3 is built from 14 residues. The germline V gene encodes CDR1 SNHLY and CDR2 FYNNEI. In DNA form, the CDR3 reads TGTGCCAGCTGTGGGGGACAGGGGGGCGACGAGCAGTTCTTC. Encoded protein: CASCGGQGGDEQFF.

The chain uses TRBV5-1 and TRBJ2-1, with 9 positions matching TRBD2. Germline lookup yields CDR1 SGHRS and CDR2 YFSETQ. The ends lost 1 base at V and 7 bases at J; junction bases unmatched: 9. This CDR3 is 16 amino acids long. CDR3: CASSLSGTSNNNEQFF. In DNA, the CDR3 is TGCGCCAGCAGCTTGTCCGGGACTAGCAATAATAATGAGCAGTTCTTC. The entire variable domain, with the rest obtained from reference TRBV5-1 and TRBJ2-1, is as follows: KAGVTQTPRYLIKTRGQQVTLSCSPISGHRSVSWYQQTPGQGLQFLFEYFSETQRNKGNFPGRFSGRQFSNSRSEMNVSTLELGDSALYLCASSLSGTSNNNEQFFGPGTRLTVL.

V usage is TRBV19 and J usage is TRBJ2-3; D tentatively fits TRBD1 or TRBD2 (5 bases each). The CDR3 runs to 14 residues. Per germline, CDR1 LNHDA and CDR2 SQIVND (reference sequence). V was clipped by 3 bases and J by 0 bases, with 7 bases between them. CDR3 nucleotide sequence: TGTGCCAGTAGTATGGGGGATAGCACAGATACGCAGTATTTT. Residues: CASSMGDSTDTQYF.

To note about this clone: The sample carries other DNA sequences with the same CDR3. V usage is TRBV30 and J usage is TRBJ1-2; no firm D call. The germline V gene has CDR1 GTSNPN and CDR2 SVGIG (reference sequence). V was shortened by 6 bases and J by 3 bases, with 8 bases between the two germline ends. The CDR3 spans 11 residues. DNA for the CDR3: TGTGCCTGTCATCACCACTATGGCTACACCTTC. It is translated as CACHHHYGYTF.

This clone was seen a handful of times. The V gene is TRBV2, the J gene TRBJ1-5; D call uncertain. Trimming took off 4 bases at V and 1 base at J, with 8 bases between the two ends. CDR1 and CDR2 (germline): SNHLY, FYNNEI. CDR3 size: 14 residues. CDR3 coding DNA: TGTGCCAGCAGTGGCGACGGAAGCAATCAGCCCCAGCATTTT. Encoded protein: CASSGDGSNQPQHF.

The rearrangement uses TRBV2 and TRBJ1-4; the match to TRBD1 covers 9 bases. J gave up 5 bases and V 4 bases, and 2 bases lay outside the gene matches. Germline assignment: CDR1 SNHLY and CDR2 FYNNEI. The CDR3 runs to 14 residues. CDR3 bases: TGTGCCAGCAGTGGCGGGACAGGGAATGAAAAACTGTTTTTT. Translation: CASSGGTGNEKLFF.

V is TRBV7-2 and J is TRBJ2-7, with no clear D. V lost 5 bases and J lost 2, with 13 bases in between. Germline CDR1 reads SGHTA; CDR2 reads FQGNSA. CDR3 length: 14 residues. In nucleotides, the CDR3 is TGTGCCAGCAGCCCCGGGTCCCTACCCTACGAGCAGTACTTC. This gives the protein CASSPGSLPYEQYF. Full variable domain (outside the CDR3, taken from reference TRBV7-2 and TRBJ2-7): GAGVSQSPSNKVTEKGKDVELRCDPISGHTALYWYRQSLGQGLEFLIYFQGNSAPDKSGLPSDRFSAERTGGSVSTLTIQRTQQEDSAVYLCASSPGSLPYEQYFGPGTRLTVT.